This T cell receptor beta chain was sequenced for a study of cytomegalovirus exposure and HLA in healthy donors. Study results and limitations: It was confirmed in vitro that three of the CMV-associated chains were specific for CMV antigens.

The CDR3 runs to 11 residues. Trimming stripped 6 bases from V and 7 bases from J, with 12 bases between. Germline values: CDR1 SQVTM, CDR2 ANQGSEA. Concerning this clone: Its target is not known.

Primers: 60 Vbeta forward and 13 Jbeta reverse. Some clones are missing from TCRdb's copy, which holds only in-frame ones; the method was immunoSEQ multiplex PCR. This repertoire includes about 140,000 clones. This receptor was obtained from a male donor in good health and CMV-seronegative. Sequencing was performed on PBMCs. This chain joins TRBV29-1 and TRBJ1-2; D is unresolved. The CDR3 region has the DNA TGCAGCGTACGCCCTGAGGGTGGCTACACCTTC. Translation: CSVRPEGGYTF. The variable domain in full, completed from reference TRBV29-1 and TRBJ1-2, reads SAVISQKPSRDICQRGTSLTIQCQVDSQVTMMFWYRQQPGQSLTLIATANQGSEATYESGFVIDKFPISRPNLTFSTLTVSNMSPEDSSIYLCSVRPEGGYTFGSGTRLTVV.